The present T cell receptor beta chain was sequenced within a study of cytomegalovirus exposure and HLA in healthy donors. CDR1 and CDR2 (germline): SGHRS, YFSETQ. This CDR3 spans 16 amino acids. The V and J ends lost 4 bases and 5 bases, in that order; junction bases with no gene match: 11. This PCR relied on a set of 60 Vbeta primers and 13 Jbeta primers. Some clones are missing from TCRdb's copy, which holds only in-frame ones; the method was immunoSEQ multiplex PCR. Among about 70,000 clones listed, 70% to 85% were seen once. The table lists this clone with a count of one. Its specificity is unknown. Overall study findings and caveats: Most sequenced TCRs were rare (though some public TCRs occurred in many donors). Reports showed the classifier diagnosing cytomegalovirus status with high specificity and sensitivity.

The receptor's source is a girl aged 10 to 17 in good health and CMV-seropositive. The sample comprised PBMCs. The V call is TRBV5-1, the J call TRBJ2-5; 10 bases match TRBD2. Here the CDR3 reads CASSTSGTSVSETQYF. The CDR3 coding sequence is TGCGCCAGCAGCACGTCCGGGACTAGCGTTTCGGAGACCCAGTACTTC.